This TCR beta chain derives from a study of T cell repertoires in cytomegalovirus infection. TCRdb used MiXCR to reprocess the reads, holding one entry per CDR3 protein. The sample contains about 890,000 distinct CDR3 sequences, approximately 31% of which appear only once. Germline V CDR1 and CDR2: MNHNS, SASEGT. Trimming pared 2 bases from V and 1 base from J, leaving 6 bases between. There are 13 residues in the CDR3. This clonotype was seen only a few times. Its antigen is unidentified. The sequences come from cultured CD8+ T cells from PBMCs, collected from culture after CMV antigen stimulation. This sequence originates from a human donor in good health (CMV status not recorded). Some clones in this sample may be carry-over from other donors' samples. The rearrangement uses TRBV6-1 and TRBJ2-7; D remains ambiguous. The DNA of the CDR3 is TGTGCCAGCAGTGAATTCGGGTCCTACGAGCAGTACTTC. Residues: CASSEFGSYEQYF.